This TCR beta chain was recorded in a study of T-cell memory formation after mild COVID-19. Whole-study findings and limits: Pre-infection memory contained some responding clones, which suggested that cross-reactive memory had joined. Contracting CD4+ clones lay largely in CM and EM, with CD8+ ones residing in EMRA.

Comments on this clonotype: Its antigen is unidentified.

V dropped 6 bases and J dropped 8 bases, with 14 bases sitting between them. CDR1 MNHNS and CDR2 SASEGT come from the germline V gene. This CDR3 is 12 amino acids long. A single record per CDR3 protein comes from TCRdb applying MiXCR to the 5' RACE reads. The sample shows about 190,000 distinct CDR3 sequences, about 16% of them seen only once. V and J are TRBV6-1 and TRBJ2-7; D uncertain. The material sequenced was PBMCs or a T cell subset sorted from them (not recorded which). The sequence was obtained from an adult woman who had mild COVID-19 (a few samples of this study predate the infection). Cell type and time point are not known. The CDR3 here is CASSLGPEKQYF. The CDR3 DNA reads as TGTGCCAGCAGCCTCGGACCCGAGAAGCAGTACTTC.